The rows below give T cell receptor beta chains drawn from one sample of a study of blood T cell repertoires in COVID-19. The table came from immunoSEQ multiplex PCR; TCRdb's copy has only in-frame clones and leaves some out. The data contain 150,000 to 200,000 clones, 76% of them singletons. The sample consisted of PBMCs or T cells enriched from blood (not recorded which). The receptors come from a woman in her 50s with acute COVID-19. Each CDR3 is given with its conserved first and last residue. Fields, in order: clone size, J gene, D gene, V gene, CDR3 protein, CDR3 DNA. D genes are given only for firm matches. Where a row states a size, it is once, few, many or the class of an expanded clone; other rows omit it.

clone size: once; J gene: TRBJ1-6; D gene: .; V gene: TRBV5-1; CDR3 protein: CASSLAGSSYNSPLHF; CDR3 DNA: TGCGCCAGCAGCTTGGCGGGAAGCTCCTATAATTCACCCCTCCACTTT
clone size: many; J gene: TRBJ1-4; D gene: .; V gene: TRBV2; CDR3 protein: CASRVDSLEKLFF; CDR3 DNA: TGTGCCAGCAGGGTGGACAGTCTCGAAAAACTGTTTTTT
clone size: few; J gene: TRBJ1-6; D gene: TRBD1; V gene: TRBV6-2/TRBV6-3; CDR3 protein: CASSHSDRGRDNSPLHF; CDR3 DNA: TGTGCCAGCAGCCATTCCGACAGGGGCCGAGATAATTCACCCCTCCACTTT
clone size: .; J gene: TRBJ1-2; D gene: .; V gene: TRBV24-1; CDR3 protein: CATANRVGGYTF; CDR3 DNA: TGTGCCACGGCGAACAGGGTTGGCGGCTACACCTTC
clone size: .; J gene: TRBJ2-1; D gene: TRBD2; V gene: TRBV19; CDR3 protein: CASSTHRLAGVNEQFF; CDR3 DNA: TGTGCCAGTAGTACTCATCGGCTAGCGGGGGTGAATGAGCAGTTCTTC
clone size: few; J gene: TRBJ1-1; D gene: .; V gene: TRBV18; CDR3 protein: CASSPRQAVMNTEAFF; CDR3 DNA: TGTGCCAGCTCACCTCGACAGGCTGTTATGAACACTGAAGCTTTCTTT
clone size: .; J gene: TRBJ1-1; D gene: .; V gene: TRBV28; CDR3 protein: CASSLEGRGKGTEAFF; CDR3 DNA: TGTGCCAGCAGTTTGGAAGGGAGGGGTAAGGGCACTGAAGCTTTCTTT
clone size: .; J gene: TRBJ1-2; D gene: TRBD1; V gene: TRBV14; CDR3 protein: CASSQSGQGAFGYTF; CDR3 DNA: TGTGCCAGCAGCCAATCGGGACAGGGGGCTTTTGGCTACACCTTC
clone size: .; J gene: TRBJ2-6; D gene: .; V gene: TRBV7-9; CDR3 protein: CASSFSYVLTF; CDR3 DNA: TGTGCCAGCAGCTTTTCATACGTCCTGACTTTC
clone size: .; J gene: TRBJ2-4; D gene: TRBD1; V gene: TRBV19; CDR3 protein: CASSLAGQGSRDIQYF; CDR3 DNA: TGTGCCAGTAGTCTTGCGGGACAGGGGTCTAGGGACATTCAGTACTTC
clone size: .; J gene: TRBJ1-2; D gene: .; V gene: TRBV18; CDR3 protein: CASSQEIGEVYGYTF; CDR3 DNA: TGTGCCAGCTCACAAGAAATCGGGGAAGTTTATGGCTACACCTTC
clone size: .; J gene: TRBJ2-1; D gene: .; V gene: TRBV19; CDR3 protein: CASTIGGDYNEQFF; CDR3 DNA: TGTGCCAGTACAATCGGGGGAGACTACAATGAGCAGTTCTTC
clone size: many; J gene: TRBJ1-4; D gene: .; V gene: TRBV2; CDR3 protein: CASRMDGEGGEKLFF; CDR3 DNA: TGTGCCAGCAGAATGGACGGGGAAGGTGGGGAAAAACTGTTTTTT
clone size: .; J gene: TRBJ1-3; D gene: .; V gene: TRBV10-1; CDR3 protein: CASRRRDVNSGNTIYF; CDR3 DNA: TGCGCCAGCAGGAGGCGGGACGTAAACTCTGGAAACACCATATATTTT
clone size: .; J gene: TRBJ2-2; D gene: .; V gene: TRBV5-1; CDR3 protein: CASSPNAGTNTGELFF; CDR3 DNA: TGCGCCAGCAGCCCTAACGCAGGGACGAACACCGGGGAGCTGTTTTTT
clone size: .; J gene: TRBJ2-1; D gene: TRBD2; V gene: TRBV29-1; CDR3 protein: CSVVYLLAGGDNEQFF; CDR3 DNA: TGCAGCGTTGTCTATTTACTAGCGGGGGGCGACAATGAGCAGTTCTTC
clone size: .; J gene: TRBJ1-3; D gene: .; V gene: TRBV6-6; CDR3 protein: CASNPGSGTSGNTIYF; CDR3 DNA: TGTGCCAGCAACCCGGGGAGCGGGACCTCTGGAAACACCATATATTTT
clone size: .; J gene: TRBJ1-1; D gene: TRBD1; V gene: TRBV19; CDR3 protein: CASSLTGRTEAFF; CDR3 DNA: TGTGCCAGTAGCCTGACAGGGCGCACTGAAGCTTTCTTT
clone size: few; J gene: TRBJ2-2; D gene: .; V gene: TRBV30; CDR3 protein: CAWGTTGRNTGELFF; CDR3 DNA: TGTGCCTGGGGAACCACAGGGAGAAACACCGGGGAGCTGTTTTTT
clone size: .; J gene: TRBJ2-2; D gene: TRBD1; V gene: TRBV7-9; CDR3 protein: CASSSYTGVTGELFF; CDR3 DNA: TGTGCCAGCAGCTCCTATACAGGGGTAACCGGGGAGCTGTTTTTT
clone size: .; J gene: TRBJ1-1; D gene: .; V gene: TRBV18; CDR3 protein: CASSPQPGGSDTEAFF; CDR3 DNA: TGTGCCAGCTCACCGCAACCGGGGGGGTCGGACACTGAAGCTTTCTTT
clone size: .; J gene: TRBJ2-3; D gene: TRBD2; V gene: TRBV19; CDR3 protein: CASSRALAGGTDTQYF; CDR3 DNA: TGTGCCAGTAGTCGTGCGCTAGCGGGGGGCACAGATACGCAGTATTTT
clone size: .; J gene: TRBJ2-1; D gene: TRBD2; V gene: TRBV7-8; CDR3 protein: CASSLGLAHLGKDEQFF; CDR3 DNA: TGTGCCAGCAGCTTAGGACTAGCGCACCTCGGCAAGGATGAGCAGTTCTTC
clone size: .; J gene: TRBJ2-1; D gene: TRBD2; V gene: TRBV24-1; CDR3 protein: CATRGDFGDEQFF; CDR3 DNA: TGTGCCACACGGGGGGATTTCGGCGATGAGCAGTTCTTC
clone size: few; J gene: TRBJ1-5; D gene: .; V gene: TRBV28; CDR3 protein: CASSLYGVREPQHF; CDR3 DNA: TGTGCCAGCAGTTTGTACGGGGTGAGGGAGCCCCAGCATTTT
clone size: .; J gene: TRBJ2-2; D gene: TRBD2; V gene: TRBV5-4; CDR3 protein: CASSSPRGDNTGELFF; CDR3 DNA: TGTGCCAGCAGCTCCCCACGGGGGGACAACACCGGGGAGCTGTTTTTT
clone size: .; J gene: TRBJ1-2; D gene: .; V gene: TRBV5-1; CDR3 protein: CASSLGPGVMNGYTF; CDR3 DNA: TGCGCCAGCAGCTTGGGCCCCGGGGTGATGAATGGCTACACCTTC
clone size: .; J gene: TRBJ1-2; D gene: TRBD1; V gene: TRBV10-3; CDR3 protein: CAISETQGGRDYGYTF; CDR3 DNA: TGTGCCATCAGTGAGACCCAGGGGGGTCGGGACTATGGCTACACCTTC
clone size: .; J gene: TRBJ2-5; D gene: .; V gene: TRBV5-6; CDR3 protein: CASSERTGAGETQYF; CDR3 DNA: TGTGCCAGCAGCGAACGGACTGGGGCGGGGGAGACCCAGTACTTC
clone size: few; J gene: TRBJ1-2; D gene: TRBD1; V gene: TRBV28; CDR3 protein: CASTLGQGANYGYTF; CDR3 DNA: TGTGCCAGCACCCTGGGGCAGGGGGCAAACTATGGCTACACCTTC
clone size: .; J gene: TRBJ1-1; D gene: .; V gene: TRBV30; CDR3 protein: CAWSPPGAEAFF; CDR3 DNA: TGTGCCTGGAGTCCCCCAGGGGCTGAAGCTTTCTTT
clone size: .; J gene: TRBJ2-5; D gene: TRBD2; V gene: TRBV7-2; CDR3 protein: CASGTLGAGGTQPQETQYF; CDR3 DNA: TGTGCCAGCGGAACCCTGGGAGCGGGGGGGACGCAGCCACAAGAGACCCAGTACTTC
clone size: few; J gene: TRBJ1-6; D gene: .; V gene: TRBV19; CDR3 protein: CASSMGLAYSPLHF; CDR3 DNA: TGTGCCAGTAGTATGGGGCTTGCGTATTCACCCCTCCACTTT
clone size: many; J gene: TRBJ2-3; D gene: .; V gene: TRBV7-2; CDR3 protein: CASSLAYTDTQYF; CDR3 DNA: TGTGCCAGCAGCTTAGCGTATACAGATACGCAGTATTTT
clone size: .; J gene: TRBJ1-2; D gene: .; V gene: TRBV18; CDR3 protein: CASSPSQGGRYGYTF; CDR3 DNA: TGTGCCAGCTCACCATCTCAGGGTGGGCGCTATGGCTACACCTTC
clone size: .; J gene: TRBJ1-1; D gene: .; V gene: TRBV7-6; CDR3 protein: CASSLNPEGTEAFF; CDR3 DNA: TGTGCCAGCAGCTTAAACCCGGAGGGCACTGAAGCTTTCTTT
clone size: .; J gene: TRBJ1-2; D gene: .; V gene: TRBV28; CDR3 protein: CASRAGQANYGYTF; CDR3 DNA: TGTGCCAGCAGAGCGGGCCAAGCTAACTATGGCTACACCTTC
clone size: .; J gene: TRBJ1-5; D gene: TRBD1; V gene: TRBV6-5; CDR3 protein: CASNLRTGYQPQHF; CDR3 DNA: TGTGCCAGCAATCTCCGGACAGGGTATCAGCCCCAGCATTTT
clone size: .; J gene: TRBJ2-1; D gene: .; V gene: TRBV27; CDR3 protein: CASSSVGSSYNEQFF; CDR3 DNA: TGTGCCAGCAGTTCGGTCGGGAGCTCCTACAATGAGCAGTTCTTC
clone size: .; J gene: TRBJ1-6; D gene: .; V gene: TRBV5-6; CDR3 protein: CASSLQGISNSPLHF; CDR3 DNA: TGTGCCAGCAGCTTGCAGGGTATAAGTAATTCACCCCTCCACTTT
clone size: .; J gene: TRBJ2-3; D gene: TRBD2; V gene: TRBV25-1; CDR3 protein: CASSESSRGGRTDTQYF; CDR3 DNA: TGTGCCAGCAGTGAATCGTCGCGGGGGGGCCGGACAGATACGCAGTATTTT
clone size: once; J gene: TRBJ2-1; D gene: .; V gene: TRBV24-1; CDR3 protein: CATSDPGTRGYNEQFF; CDR3 DNA: TGTGCCACCAGTGATCCGGGGACTCGGGGATACAATGAGCAGTTCTTC
clone size: many; J gene: TRBJ1-3; D gene: .; V gene: TRBV5-1; CDR3 protein: CASSWEETGLGNTIYF; CDR3 DNA: TGCGCCAGCAGCTGGGAAGAAACAGGGCTGGGAAACACCATATATTTT
clone size: .; J gene: TRBJ1-2; D gene: TRBD1; V gene: TRBV5-1; CDR3 protein: CATGQGRGYTF; CDR3 DNA: TGCGCCACCGGACAGGGACGCGGCTACACCTTC
clone size: .; J gene: TRBJ1-1; D gene: .; V gene: TRBV2; CDR3 protein: CASTTAGGNTEAFF; CDR3 DNA: TGTGCCAGCACCACGGCGGGGGGGAACACTGAAGCTTTCTTT
clone size: .; J gene: TRBJ1-2; D gene: TRBD1; V gene: TRBV28; CDR3 protein: CASSLVGTGAYGYTF; CDR3 DNA: TGTGCCAGCAGTTTAGTGGGGACAGGGGCCTATGGCTACACCTTC
clone size: few; J gene: TRBJ1-1; D gene: TRBD1; V gene: TRBV24-1; CDR3 protein: CATSDRQGNTEAFF; CDR3 DNA: TGTGCCACCAGTGACCGACAGGGGAACACTGAAGCTTTCTTT
clone size: .; J gene: TRBJ2-1; D gene: TRBD2; V gene: TRBV5-1; CDR3 protein: CASRRGGEEQFF; CDR3 DNA: TGCGCCAGCAGGCGCGGGGGGGAGGAGCAGTTCTTC
clone size: few; J gene: TRBJ1-5; D gene: TRBD1; V gene: TRBV7-2; CDR3 protein: CASSWGDRGQGQPQHF; CDR3 DNA: TGTGCCAGCAGCTGGGGGGACAGGGGGCAGGGTCAGCCCCAGCATTTT
clone size: .; J gene: TRBJ1-2; D gene: TRBD1; V gene: TRBV28; CDR3 protein: CASSYGQGYGYTF; CDR3 DNA: TGTGCCAGCAGCTACGGACAGGGTTATGGCTACACCTTC
clone size: .; J gene: TRBJ1-4; D gene: .; V gene: TRBV7-9; CDR3 protein: CASSLAGRAFGKLFF; CDR3 DNA: TGTGCCAGCAGCTTAGCGGGCAGGGCTTTCGGAAAACTGTTTTTT